The 6 T cell receptor beta chains presented below share a single source sample, sequenced in a study of T cell responses to AZD1222 COVID-19 vaccine listed by TCRdb under 2021. The time point tag for this specimen amounts to: baseline before first vaccination. The method was the immunoSEQ multiplex PCR assay. In TCRdb, the immuneACCESS table is reduced to in-frame sequences with V and J assigned. These tables do not hold every clone; where another copy was compared, an unresolved V gene accounts for under half, and the others remain unexplained. The sample table holds about 170,000 clones, of which about 90% were seen once. The top ten hold about 2.5% of the sample. The starting material was peripheral blood, obtained on day 0 of AZD1222 vaccination. These receptors all come from an adult in good health.

The chain joins TRBV19 to TRBJ1-5; a possible D gene is TRBD1 (5 bases). CDR3 length equals 15 residues. Germline CDR1 reads LNHDA; CDR2 reads SQIVND (reference sequence). The V gene lost 7 bases and the J gene lost 1 base, with 14 bases spanning the gap. This CDR3 reads CASTASGGSNQPQHF. DNA of the CDR3: TGTGCCAGTACCGCATCGGGGGGGAGCAATCAGCCCCAGCATTTT.

This clone was counted between two and nine times. The genes are TRBV6-1 and TRBJ2-7; D is undetermined. The V gene lost 2 bases and the J gene lost 2 bases, with 13 bases spanning the gap. CDR3 size: 15 residues. Germline CDR1 is MNHNS and CDR2 is SASEGT. This chain's CDR3 is CASSEWDRNPYEQYF. CDR3 coding DNA: TGTGCCAGCAGTGAATGGGATAGAAATCCCTACGAGCAGTACTTC.

This sequence joins TRBV11-2 and TRBJ2-3; D uncertain. The CDR3 covers 16 residues. Germline-derived CDR1 and CDR2 are SGHAT and FQNNGV. Trimming shortened V by 1 base and J by 0 bases, and 11 bases separated the two germline ends. CDR3 nucleotides: TGTGCCAGCAGCTTAGTCCAGCCACTTAGCACAGATACGCAGTATTTT. It codes for CASSLVQPLSTDTQYF.

The rearrangement uses TRBV5-6 and TRBJ2-5, with D possibly TRBD1 on 6 matching bases. Germline V gene sequence: CDR1 SGHDT, CDR2 YYEEEE. The CDR3 is made up of 15 amino acids. V was cut by 4 bases and J by 5 bases, with 18 bases left in between. The CDR3 DNA sequence: TGTGCCAGCAGCGCATGGGACACCCCGGTGGAGACCCAGTACTTC. Translated: CASSAWDTPVETQYF.

The chain recombines TRBV28 with TRBJ1-2; TRBD1 might be the D (5 bases). Trimming pared 10 bases from V and 3 bases from J, leaving 15 bases between. The CDR3 extends over 13 amino acids. Germline CDR1 MDHEN, CDR2 SYDVKM. The CDR3 nucleotides are TGTGCCACGGAAGCGGGGCCCGACTATGGCTACACCTTC. This encodes CATEAGPDYGYTF.

The chain uses TRBV29-1 and TRBJ1-1, with unresolved D. The CDR3 runs to 12 residues. Trimming left V 4 bases short and J 2 bases short, with 8 bases between. The germline V gene has CDR1 SQVTM and CDR2 ANQGSEA. The CDR3 loop reads CSVVQDNTEAFF. The CDR3, as DNA: TGCAGCGTTGTTCAAGATAACACTGAAGCTTTCTTT.